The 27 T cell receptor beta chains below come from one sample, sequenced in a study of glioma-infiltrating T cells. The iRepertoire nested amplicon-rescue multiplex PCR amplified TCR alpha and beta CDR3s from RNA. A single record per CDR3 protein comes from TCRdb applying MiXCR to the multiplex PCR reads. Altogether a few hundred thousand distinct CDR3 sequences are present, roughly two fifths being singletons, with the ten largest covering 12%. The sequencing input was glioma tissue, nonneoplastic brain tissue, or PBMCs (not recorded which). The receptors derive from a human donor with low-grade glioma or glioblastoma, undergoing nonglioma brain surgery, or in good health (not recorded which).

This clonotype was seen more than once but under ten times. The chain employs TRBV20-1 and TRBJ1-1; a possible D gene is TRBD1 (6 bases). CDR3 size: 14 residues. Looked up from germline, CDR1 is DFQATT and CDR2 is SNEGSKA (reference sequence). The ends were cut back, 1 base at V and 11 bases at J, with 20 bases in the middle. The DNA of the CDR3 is TGCAGTGCTAGAGTGTACAGGGAGAACTCGGGGGCTTTCTTT. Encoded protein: CSARVYRENSGAFF.

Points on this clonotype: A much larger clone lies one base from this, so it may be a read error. CDR3 amino acids: CASILGGFYDEQYF. The CDR3 nucleotides are TGTGCCAGCATCTTAGGAGGTTTTTACGACGAGCAGTACTTC. V is TRBV7-2 and J is TRBJ2-7, with D possibly matching TRBD2 (5 bases). Germline loops: CDR1 SGHTA, CDR2 FQGNSA. This CDR3 comprises 14 residues.

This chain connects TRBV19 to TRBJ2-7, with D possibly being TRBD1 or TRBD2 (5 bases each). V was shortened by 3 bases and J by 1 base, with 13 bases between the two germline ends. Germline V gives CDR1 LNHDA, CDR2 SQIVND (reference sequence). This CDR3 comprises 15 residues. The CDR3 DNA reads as TGTGCCAGTAGTATGGGGACCCACCGATCCTACGAGCAGTACTTC. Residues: CASSMGTHRSYEQYF.

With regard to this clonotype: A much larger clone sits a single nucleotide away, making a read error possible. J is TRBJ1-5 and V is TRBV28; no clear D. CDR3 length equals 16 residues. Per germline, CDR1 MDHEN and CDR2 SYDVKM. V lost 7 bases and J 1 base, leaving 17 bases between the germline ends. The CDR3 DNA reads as TGTGCCAGCAATTTGGAGAAGGGCCTGAGCAATCAGCCCCAGCATTTT. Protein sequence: CASNLEKGLSNQPQHF.

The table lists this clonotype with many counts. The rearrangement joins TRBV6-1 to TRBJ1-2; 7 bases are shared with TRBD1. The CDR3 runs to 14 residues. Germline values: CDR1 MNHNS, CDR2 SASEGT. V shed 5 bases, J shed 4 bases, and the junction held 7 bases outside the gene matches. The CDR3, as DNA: TGTGCCAGCAGTACCGACAGGGCCGCCTATGGCTACACCTTC. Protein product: CASSTDRAAYGYTF.

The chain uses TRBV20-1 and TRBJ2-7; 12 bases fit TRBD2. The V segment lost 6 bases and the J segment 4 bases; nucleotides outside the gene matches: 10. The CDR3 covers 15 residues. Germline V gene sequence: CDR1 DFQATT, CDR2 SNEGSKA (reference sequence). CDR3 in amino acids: CSAKTSGRRGYEQYF. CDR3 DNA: TGCAGTGCGAAGACTAGCGGGAGAAGGGGGTACGAGCAGTACTTC.

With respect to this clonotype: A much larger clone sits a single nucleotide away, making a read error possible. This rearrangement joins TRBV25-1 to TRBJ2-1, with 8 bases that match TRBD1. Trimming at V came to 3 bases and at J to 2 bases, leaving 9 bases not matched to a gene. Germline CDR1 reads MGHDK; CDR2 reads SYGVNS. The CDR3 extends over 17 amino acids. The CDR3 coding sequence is TGTGCCAGCAGTGACCTCTCAGGGGGCAAGCCCTACAATGAGCAGTTCTTC. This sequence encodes CASSDLSGGKPYNEQFF.

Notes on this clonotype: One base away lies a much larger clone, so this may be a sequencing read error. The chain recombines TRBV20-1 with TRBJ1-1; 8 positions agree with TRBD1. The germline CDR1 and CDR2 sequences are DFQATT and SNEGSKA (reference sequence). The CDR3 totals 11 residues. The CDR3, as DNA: TGCAGTGCCAGAGGGACAGGTAAAGCTTTCTTT. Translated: CSARGTGKAFF.

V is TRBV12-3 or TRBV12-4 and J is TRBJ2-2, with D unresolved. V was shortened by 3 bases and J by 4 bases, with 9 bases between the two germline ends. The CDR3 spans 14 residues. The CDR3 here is CASSFQESTGELFF. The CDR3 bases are TGTGCCAGCAGTTTCCAGGAATCCACCGGGGAGCTGTTTTTT.

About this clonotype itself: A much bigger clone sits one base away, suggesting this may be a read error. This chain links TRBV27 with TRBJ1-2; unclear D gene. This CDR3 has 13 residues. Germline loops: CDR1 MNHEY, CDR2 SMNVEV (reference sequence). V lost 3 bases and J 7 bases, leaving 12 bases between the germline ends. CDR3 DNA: TGTGCCAGCAGTTTGTCCCCCTCGCGTGGCTACACCTTC. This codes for CASSLSPSRGYTF.

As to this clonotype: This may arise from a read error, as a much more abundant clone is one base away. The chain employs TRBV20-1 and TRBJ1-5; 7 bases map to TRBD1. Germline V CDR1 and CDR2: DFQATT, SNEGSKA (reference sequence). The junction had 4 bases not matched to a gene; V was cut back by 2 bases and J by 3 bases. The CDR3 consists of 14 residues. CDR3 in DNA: TGCAGTGCTAGACAGGGGGGGATCAATCAGCCCCAGCATTTT. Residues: CSARQGGINQPQHF.

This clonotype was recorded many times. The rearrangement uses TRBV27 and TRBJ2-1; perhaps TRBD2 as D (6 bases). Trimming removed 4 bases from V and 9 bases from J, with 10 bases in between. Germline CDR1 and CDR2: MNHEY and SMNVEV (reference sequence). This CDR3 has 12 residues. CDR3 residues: CASSWRDGEQFF. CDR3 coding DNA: TGTGCCAGCAGTTGGAGGGACGGTGAGCAGTTCTTC.

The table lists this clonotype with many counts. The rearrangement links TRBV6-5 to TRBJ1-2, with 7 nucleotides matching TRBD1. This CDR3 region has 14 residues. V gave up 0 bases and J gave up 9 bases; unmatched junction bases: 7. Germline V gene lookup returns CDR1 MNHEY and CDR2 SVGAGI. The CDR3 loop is CASSYSWDSISYTF. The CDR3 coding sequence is TGTGCCAGCAGTTACTCGTGGGACAGCATTAGCTACACCTTC.

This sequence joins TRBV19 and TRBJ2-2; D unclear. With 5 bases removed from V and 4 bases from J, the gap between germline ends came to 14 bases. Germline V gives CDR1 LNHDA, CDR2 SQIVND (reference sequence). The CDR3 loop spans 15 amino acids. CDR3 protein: CASSVMIAFTGELFF. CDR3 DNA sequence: TGTGCCAGTAGTGTTATGATAGCTTTCACCGGGGAGCTGTTTTTT.

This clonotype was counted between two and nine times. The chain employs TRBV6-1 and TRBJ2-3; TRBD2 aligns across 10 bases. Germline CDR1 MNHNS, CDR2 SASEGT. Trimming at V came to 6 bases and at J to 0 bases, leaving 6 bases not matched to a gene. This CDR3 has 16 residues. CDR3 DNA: TGTGCCAGCAGGAATGGACTAGCGGCTAGCACAGATACGCAGTATTTT. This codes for CASRNGLAASTDTQYF.

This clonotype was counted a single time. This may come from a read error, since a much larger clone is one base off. CDR3 amino acids: CASSLHQGAFGYTF. CDR3 coding DNA: TGTGCCAGCAGTTTACATCAGGGGGCGTTTGGCTACACCTTC. The chain carries TRBV27 and TRBJ1-2; 8 bases line up with TRBD1. J was trimmed by 7 bases and V by 2 bases; bases with no gene match: 6. Per germline, CDR1 MNHEY and CDR2 SMNVEV (reference sequence). The CDR3 is made up of 14 amino acids.

CDR3 nucleotide sequence: TGTGTTAGCAGCCTCGTAGCGGGAGGACACACCGGGGAGCTGTTTTTT. This codes for CVSSLVAGGHTGELFF. The genes are TRBV6-5 and TRBJ2-2; 10 positions agree with TRBD2. This CDR3 is 16 amino acids long. Germline V lookup: CDR1 MNHEY, CDR2 SVGAGI.

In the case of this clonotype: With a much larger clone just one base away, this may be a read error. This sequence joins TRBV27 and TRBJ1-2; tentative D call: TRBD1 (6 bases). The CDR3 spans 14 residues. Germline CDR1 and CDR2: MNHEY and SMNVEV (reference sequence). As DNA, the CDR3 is TGTGCCAGTAGTCCCGACAGGCGAAGCTATGGCTACGCCTTC. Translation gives CASSPDRRSYGYAF.

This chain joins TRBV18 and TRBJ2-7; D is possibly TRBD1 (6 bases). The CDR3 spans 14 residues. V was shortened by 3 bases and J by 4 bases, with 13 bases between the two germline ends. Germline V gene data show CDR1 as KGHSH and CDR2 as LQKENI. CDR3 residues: CASSPSTGTYEQYF. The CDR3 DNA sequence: TGTGCCAGCTCACCGTCGACAGGTACTTACGAGCAGTACTTC.

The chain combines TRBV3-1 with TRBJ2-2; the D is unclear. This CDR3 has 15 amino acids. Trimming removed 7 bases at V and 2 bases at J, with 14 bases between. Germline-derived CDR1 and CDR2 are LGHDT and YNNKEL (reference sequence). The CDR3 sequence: CASIHHGSNTGELFF. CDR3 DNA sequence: TGTGCCAGCATCCATCATGGATCAAACACCGGGGAGCTGTTTTTT.

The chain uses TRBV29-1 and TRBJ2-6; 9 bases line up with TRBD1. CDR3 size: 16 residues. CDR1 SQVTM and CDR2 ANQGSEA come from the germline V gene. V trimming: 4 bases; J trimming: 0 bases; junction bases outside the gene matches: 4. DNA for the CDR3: TGCAGCGTTGGGACAGGGGAGCACTCTGGGGCCAACGTCCTGACTTTC. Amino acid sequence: CSVGTGEHSGANVLTF.

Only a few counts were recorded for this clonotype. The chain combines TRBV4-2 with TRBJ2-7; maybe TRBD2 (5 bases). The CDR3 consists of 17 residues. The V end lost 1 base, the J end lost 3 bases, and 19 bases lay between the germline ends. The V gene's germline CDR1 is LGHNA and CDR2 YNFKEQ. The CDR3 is CASSQGPLAGRGYEQYF. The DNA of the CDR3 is TGTGCCAGCAGCCAAGGGCCTTTGGCGGGCCGCGGCTACGAGCAGTACTTC.

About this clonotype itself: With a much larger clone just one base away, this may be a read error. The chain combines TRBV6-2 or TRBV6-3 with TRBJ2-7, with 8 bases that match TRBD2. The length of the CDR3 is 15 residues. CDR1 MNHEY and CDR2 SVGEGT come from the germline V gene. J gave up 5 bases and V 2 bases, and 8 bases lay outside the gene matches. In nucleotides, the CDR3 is TGTGCCAGCAGTTACGAGGGACTAGGAAGGGACGAGCAGTACTTC. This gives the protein CASSYEGLGRDEQYF.

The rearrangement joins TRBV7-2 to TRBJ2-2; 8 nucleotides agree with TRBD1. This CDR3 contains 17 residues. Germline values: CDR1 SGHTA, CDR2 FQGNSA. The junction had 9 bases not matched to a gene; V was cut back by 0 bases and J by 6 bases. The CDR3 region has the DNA TGTGCCAGCAGCTTAGCTTTTCAGGGGGCCCAACCCGGGGAGCTGTTTTTT. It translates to CASSLAFQGAQPGELFF.

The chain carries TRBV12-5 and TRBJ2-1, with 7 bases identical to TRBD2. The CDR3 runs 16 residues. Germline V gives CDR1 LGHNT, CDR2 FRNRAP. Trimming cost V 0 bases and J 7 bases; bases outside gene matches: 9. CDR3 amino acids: CASGLVLRGSRNEQFF. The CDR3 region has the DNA TGTGCTAGTGGTTTGGTATTGCGCGGGAGTAGGAATGAGCAGTTCTTC.

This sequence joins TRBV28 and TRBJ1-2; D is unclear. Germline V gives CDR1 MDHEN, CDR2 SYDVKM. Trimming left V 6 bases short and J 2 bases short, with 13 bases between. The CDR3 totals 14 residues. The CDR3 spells CASREGADNYGYTF. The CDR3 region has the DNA TGTGCCAGCAGGGAAGGAGCGGACAACTATGGCTACACCTTC.

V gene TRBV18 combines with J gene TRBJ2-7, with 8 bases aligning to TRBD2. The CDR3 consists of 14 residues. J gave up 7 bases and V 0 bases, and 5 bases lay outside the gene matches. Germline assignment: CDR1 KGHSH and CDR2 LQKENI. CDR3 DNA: TGTGCCAGCTCACCACCTAGCGGGGCTTGGGAGCAGTACTTC. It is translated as CASSPPSGAWEQYF.